This T cell receptor (beta chain) derives from a study of cytomegalovirus exposure and HLA in healthy donors. Points from the study as a whole: An analysis done earlier found most TCR beta V segments productive about 90% or about 30% of the time. Based on reports, TCR beta sequences accurately predicted HLA-A and HLA-B alleles for most subjects. Over 150 TCR beta chains were listed as cytomegalovirus-associated. One variant, a missense change in DCLRE1C, was linked in a later analysis to TCR beta V- and J-gene trimming.

In the PCR, 60 Vbeta and 13 Jbeta primers were used. Generated by immunoSEQ multiplex PCR, the TCRdb table keeps only in-frame clones and is missing some. Altogether about 77,000 clones are present, about 84% being singletons, with the ten largest covering around 3.5%. With regard to this clone: Its target is unknown.

The receptor was isolated from a man in his forties in good health and CMV-seronegative. The sample consisted of PBMCs.

The CDR3 coding sequence is TGTGCCAGCTCACCCCAGGAAAATGAAGCTTTCTTT. It translates to CASSPQENEAFF. This chain links TRBV18 with TRBJ1-1, with D unclear. The CDR3 is made up of 12 amino acids. V gave up 3 bases and J gave up 7 bases, with 9 bases separating them. Per the germline V gene, CDR1 is KGHSH and CDR2 is LQKENI.